This is a list of T cell receptor beta chains from one sample in a study of blood T cell repertoires in COVID-19. Repertoires were generated with immunoSEQ multiplex PCR, while TCRdb's copy carries only in-frame clones and drops some. The sample consists of more than 120,000 clones, about 92% of them appearing once. The material sequenced was peripheral blood. The source is a human donor in a cohort sampled during active COVID-19. CDR3s include the opening cysteine and the closing phenylalanine or tryptophan. The D gene is left open where the match is weak. The listing skips clone size in some rows; elsewhere it reads once, few, many or a size class.

j_call | v_call | clone_size | d_call | cdr3_aa | cdr3_nt
TRBJ2-5 | TRBV14 | NA | NA | CASSQGRSGTQYF | TGTGCCAGCAGCCAAGGACGATCGGGGACCCAGTACTTC
TRBJ1-5 | TRBV7-9 | NA | NA | CASSSVDGLPQHF | TGTGCCAGCAGCTCGGTGGATGGACTACCCCAGCATTTT
TRBJ1-4 | TRBV7-2 | NA | NA | CASSLQGVREKLFF | TGTGCCAGCAGCTTACAAGGGGTGAGGGAAAAACTGTTTTTT
TRBJ1-5 | TRBV6-1 | NA | NA | CASSAHRRNSNQPQHF | TGTGCCAGCAGTGCCCACAGGAGAAATAGCAATCAGCCCCAGCATTTT
TRBJ2-7 | TRBV11-2 | NA | NA | CASSLVAGTPYEQYF | TGTGCCAGCAGCTTAGTCGCAGGGACTCCCTACGAGCAGTACTTC
TRBJ2-7 | TRBV5-1 | NA | NA | CASSFVGQTYEQYF | TGCGCCAGCAGCTTCGTGGGCCAGACGTACGAGCAGTACTTC
TRBJ1-2 | TRBV2 | NA | TRBD1 | CASTLFGQGEGYTF | TGTGCCAGCACCCTATTTGGACAGGGGGAGGGCTACACCTTC
TRBJ1-2 | TRBV11-1 | NA | NA | CASSLAPSGSRGYTF | TGTGCCAGCAGCCTTGCCCCCTCAGGGTCGCGCGGCTACACCTTC
TRBJ1-1 | TRBV20-1 | NA | NA | CSASRNTEAFF | TGCAGTGCTAGCAGGAACACTGAAGCTTTCTTT
TRBJ1-6 | TRBV19 | NA | NA | CASRVGQSSYNSPLHF | TGTGCCAGTAGGGTGGGGCAGAGCTCCTATAATTCACCCCTCCACTTT
TRBJ2-7 | TRBV11-2 | NA | NA | CASSLNAAGGYEQYF | TGTGCCAGCAGCTTGAACGCGGCCGGCGGCTACGAGCAGTACTTC
TRBJ2-5 | TRBV18 | once | NA | CASSPQGVETQYF | TGTGCCAGCTCACCACAGGGGGTGGAGACCCAGTACTTC
TRBJ2-7 | TRBV10-3 | once | TRBD1 | CAIRRDRDYEQYF | TGTGCCATCAGACGGGACAGGGACTACGAGCAGTACTTC
TRBJ2-7 | TRBV12-3/TRBV12-4 | NA | TRBD1 | CASSNGQGEYF | TGTGCCAGCAGTAATGGACAGGGGGAGTACTTC
TRBJ2-7 | TRBV5-1 | NA | TRBD1 | CASSFTGTGGYEQYF | TGCGCCAGCAGCTTTACCGGGACAGGGGGCTACGAGCAGTACTTC
TRBJ1-4 | TRBV2 | NA | NA | CASSGDRTEKLFF | TGTGCCAGCAGCGGAGACAGGACGGAAAAACTGTTTTTT
TRBJ1-2 | TRBV5-1 | NA | TRBD1 | CASSPTGAYGYTF | TGCGCCAGCAGCCCTACAGGGGCCTATGGCTACACCTTC
TRBJ2-3 | TRBV5-1 | NA | TRBD2 | CASSTLAGGQDTQYF | TGCGCCAGCAGCACGTTAGCGGGGGGGCAAGATACGCAGTATTTT
TRBJ1-1 | TRBV27 | NA | NA | CASSLGQNTEAFF | TGTGCCAGCAGTTTGGGACAGAACACTGAAGCTTTCTTT
TRBJ2-5 | TRBV27 | NA | TRBD2 | CASSLTVGLAGGAQYF | TGTGCCAGCAGTTTGACTGTGGGACTAGCGGGCGGGGCCCAGTACTTC
TRBJ1-3 | TRBV19 | NA | NA | CASSISAGSSGNTIYF | TGTGCCAGTAGTATATCGGCAGGCAGCTCTGGAAACACCATATATTTT
TRBJ1-4 | TRBV19 | NA | TRBD1 | CASRGTATNEKLFF | TGTGCCAGTAGGGGGACAGCAACTAATGAAAAACTGTTTTTT
TRBJ1-2 | TRBV3-1/TRBV3-2 | NA | TRBD1 | CASSQGLGTGFYGYTF | TGTGCCAGCAGCCAAGGGTTGGGGACAGGGTTCTATGGCTACACCTTC
TRBJ2-5 | TRBV7-9 | NA | TRBD1 | CASRERGTGYETQYF | TGTGCCAGCAGGGAGAGGGGGACAGGGTACGAGACCCAGTACTTC